This T cell receptor beta chain was sequenced for a study of blood T cell repertoires in COVID-19. Study as a whole: Samples came from the United States, Italy and Spain, spanning acute and convalescent COVID-19.

Per the original data handling: Reference gene primer amplification gave estimated nucleated cell counts. The assay was immunoSEQ multiplex PCR, and TCRdb's table has in-frame clones only and misses some. V, J and clone size are taken as reported in that table, and D and trimming were inferred from the DNA itself. This table has 50,000 to 65,000 clones, 65% to 85% appearing once. V was cut by 6 bases and J by 6 bases, with 11 bases left in between. The CDR3 contains 12 residues. The sequence was collected from a woman in her fifties or sixties with active or convalescent COVID-19. The chain carries TRBV12-3 or TRBV12-4 and TRBJ1-1; no clear D. The sequencing input was peripheral blood. In nucleotides, the CDR3 is TGTGCCAGCAGCCGCCCAGATCCTGAAGCTTTCTTT. This translates into CASSRPDPEAFF.